This entry lists 25 T cell receptor beta chains sequenced from one sample in a study of T-cell memory formation after mild COVID-19 (dated by TCRdb to about 2021). Library preparation was by 5' RACE. Sequencing was performed on an Illumina NovaSeq 6000. The raw public data were reprocessed by TCRdb itself: fastp quality trimming at Q25, MiXCR clonotype calling, in-frame beta chains only. Rows merge per CDR3 protein into single entries with the most common DNA and genes. A total of almost 350,000 distinct CDR3 sequences appear in this sample, 20% to 25% of them only once. Around 20% of the sample comes from the top ten. What was sequenced was PBMCs or a T cell subset sorted from them (not recorded which). These receptors were taken from a man aged 18 to 35 who had mild COVID-19 (a few samples of this study predate the infection). The sample titles of this study are shuffled in the database, so cell type and time point are left out; the donor was told from shared clones.

The chain joins TRBV24-1 to TRBJ1-1; the D gene is possibly TRBD1 (6 bases). V lost 1 base and J 10 bases, leaving 9 bases between the germline ends. CDR3 length equals 12 residues. Germline CDR1 reads KGHDR; CDR2 reads SFDVKD. This chain's CDR3 is CATSDLGGRAFF. The CDR3 DNA sequence: TGTGCCACCAGTGATTTAGGGGGGAGAGCTTTCTTT.

This chain links TRBV20-1 with TRBJ2-3; 8 bases fit TRBD2. The V gene's germline CDR1 is DFQATT and CDR2 SNEGSKA (reference sequence). The CDR3 is 15 amino acids. With V trimmed by 0 bases and J by 6 bases, 8 bases remained unmatched. CDR3 loop: CSARDPQRGLDTQYF. DNA for the CDR3: TGCAGTGCTAGAGATCCGCAGCGGGGGCTCGATACGCAGTATTTT.

This clonotype was detected many times. The genes are TRBV12-3 or TRBV12-4 and TRBJ1-6, with 7 bases identical to TRBD1. The CDR3 is 15 residues long. Trimming took 6 bases from V and 8 from J; bases not matched to a gene: 10. The CDR3, as DNA: TGTGCCAGCAGGGCCGGAGGGGGCGAGGATTCACCCCTCCACTTT. It translates to CASRAGGGEDSPLHF.

V gene TRBV7-3 combines with J gene TRBJ2-1; D is undetermined. Germline V CDR1 and CDR2: SGHTA, FQGTGA. The CDR3 spans 14 residues. Trimming pared 5 bases from V and 4 bases from J, leaving 12 bases between. The CDR3 protein is CASSQSWGYNEQFF. In nucleotides, the CDR3 is TGTGCCAGCAGCCAAAGCTGGGGTTACAATGAGCAGTTCTTC. Variable domain in full (rest from reference TRBV7-3 and TRBJ2-1): GAGVSQTPSNKVTEKGKYVELRCDPISGHTALYWYRQSLGQGPEFLIYFQGTGAADDSGLPNDRFFAVRPEGSVSTLKIQRTERGDSAVYLCASSQSWGYNEQFFGPGTRLTVL.

The table lists this clonotype with many counts. This rearrangement joins TRBV6-5 to TRBJ2-6; D might be TRBD2 (6 bases). The CDR3 is 19 residues long. V lost 5 bases to trimming and J lost 0 bases, with 20 bases between them. Germline V gene lookup returns CDR1 MNHEY and CDR2 SVGAGI. CDR3 loop: CASSVFSEGRTSGANVLTF. CDR3 DNA: TGTGCCAGCAGTGTGTTCTCGGAGGGCAGGACCTCTGGGGCCAACGTCCTGACTTTC.

The chain is built from TRBV3-1 and TRBJ1-6, with no clear D. Germline-derived CDR1 and CDR2 are LGHDT and YNNKEL (reference sequence). The length of the CDR3 is 13 residues. V was shortened by 6 bases and J by 7 bases, with 10 bases between the two germline ends. The CDR3 DNA follows: TGTGCCAGCAGGAGCCCCGGCAATTCACCCCTCCACTTT. Its translation is CASRSPGNSPLHF. The complete variable domain, with remaining parts taken from reference TRBV3-1 and TRBJ1-6, reads DTAVSQTPKYLVTQMGNDKSIKCEQNLGHDTMYWYKQDSKKFLKIMFSYNNKELIINETVPNRFSPKSPDKAHLNLHINSLELGDSAVYFCASRSPGNSPLHFGNGTRLTVT.

The V and J genes are TRBV3-1 and TRBJ2-3; D is unclear. Germline V lookup: CDR1 LGHDT, CDR2 YNNKEL (reference sequence). The CDR3 is 15 amino acids. V lost 5 bases and J lost 1, with 13 bases in between. Here the CDR3 reads CASSVQPTRTDTQYF. Written as DNA, the CDR3 is TGTGCCAGCAGCGTACAGCCGACTCGCACAGATACGCAGTATTTT.

This clonotype was picked up a small number of times. This rearrangement joins TRBV20-1 to TRBJ2-7; 7 bases align to TRBD1. The CDR3 spans 13 residues. J gave up 6 bases and V 6 bases, and 11 bases lay outside the gene matches. CDR1 is DFQATT and CDR2 is SNEGSKA in the germline V gene (reference sequence). The CDR3, as DNA: TGCAGTGCCCCGAGACAGGGTCTCGTCGAGCAGTACGTC. Its protein is CSAPRQGLVEQYV.

This clonotype appeared many times. The V gene is TRBV20-1, the J gene TRBJ2-5; 7 bases are a match to TRBD1. Germline trimming cut 8 bases from V and 0 bases from J; bases unmatched to any gene: 12. Germline CDR1 and CDR2: DFQATT and SNEGSKA (reference sequence). This CDR3 contains 15 residues. This chain's CDR3 is CSPARDSWYQETQYF. The DNA for the CDR3 is TGCAGTCCAGCCCGGGACAGTTGGTACCAAGAGACCCAGTACTTC.

The gene calls are TRBV11-2 and TRBJ2-7; D uncertain. Per germline, CDR1 SGHAT and CDR2 FQNNGV. The CDR3 spans 14 residues. The V gene lost 1 base and the J gene lost 1 base, with 8 bases spanning the gap. The CDR3 loop reads CASSLAWDSYEQYV. DNA for the CDR3: TGTGCCAGCAGCTTAGCGTGGGATTCCTACGAGCAGTACGTC.

This clonotype turned up a few times. DNA of the CDR3: TGTGCCAGCAGCCGCCGACAGGGGAACACCGGGGAGCTGTTTTTT. Translating it yields CASSRRQGNTGELFF. The J gene is TRBJ2-2, the V gene TRBV7-2; 7 bases match TRBD1. With 5 bases clipped from V and 1 base from J, the junction kept 4 bases outside the gene matches. This CDR3 contains 15 residues. Germline loops: CDR1 SGHTA, CDR2 FQGNSA.

The chain combines TRBV9 with TRBJ1-3; TRBD1 matches at 8 bases. Per germline, CDR1 SGDLS and CDR2 YYNGEE. The CDR3 runs 16 residues. V lost 0 bases, J lost 2 bases, and 4 bases stayed unmatched. DNA for the CDR3: TGTGCCAGCAGCGTAGACACAGGGGGTACTGGAAACACCATATATTTT. Its protein is CASSVDTGGTGNTIYF.

There are a few counts of this clonotype. The rearrangement uses TRBV14 and TRBJ2-3; unclear D gene. V lost 3 bases to trimming and J lost 6 bases, with 10 bases between them. The CDR3 is made up of 13 amino acids. In germline, CDR1 is SGHDN, CDR2 FVKESK. The CDR3 DNA sequence: TGTGCCAGCAGCCAGTTGAGTAGCGATACGCAGTATTTT. Translated: CASSQLSSDTQYF.

This chain links TRBV7-2 with TRBJ2-5, with a possible D match to TRBD2 (6 bases). The germline gives CDR1 SGHTA, CDR2 FQGNSA. V lost 5 bases and J lost 5, with 18 bases in between. This CDR3 region has 15 residues. The CDR3, as DNA: TGTGCCAGCAGCCCAAGCGGGTGGCGAGAGGAGACCCAGTACTTC. It specifies CASSPSGWREETQYF.

This rearrangement joins TRBV6-6 to TRBJ1-2; TRBD1 matches at 12 bases. V lost 4 bases to trimming and J lost 6 bases; unmatched junction nucleotides: 12. This CDR3 region has 17 residues. Germline-derived CDR1 and CDR2 are MNHNY and SVGAGI (reference sequence). CDR3 nucleotides: TGTGCCAGCAGTTCTTCCGGGACAGGGGGCCTCTCTCATGGCTACACCTTC. Protein: CASSSSGTGGLSHGYTF.

There are a few counts of this clonotype. The chain has TRBV5-5 and TRBJ2-5; 10 bases map to TRBD1. Per germline, CDR1 SGHKS and CDR2 YYEKEE (reference sequence). The CDR3 runs to 16 residues. The trim removed 3 bases at V and 1 base at J, leaving 6 bases unmatched. CDR3 residues: CASSWTDRGIQETQYF. The DNA for the CDR3 is TGTGCCAGCAGCTGGACGGACAGGGGGATCCAAGAGACCCAGTACTTC.

The V call is TRBV5-1, the J call TRBJ1-1; 7 bases map to TRBD1. The junction had 13 bases not matched to a gene; V was cut back by 2 bases and J by 3 bases. CDR1 is SGHRS, CDR2 YFSETQ, per germline. This CDR3 has 17 amino acids. The CDR3 region has the DNA TGCGCCAGCAGCTTTTCTCCGACAGGGACCCGGGACACTGAAGCTTTCTTT. It encodes CASSFSPTGTRDTEAFF.

There are a few counts of this clonotype. The rearrangement joins TRBV5-1 to TRBJ2-1; 8 bases agree with TRBD2. V dropped 2 bases and J dropped 7; count of bases not matched to a gene: 5. The CDR3 loop spans 14 amino acids. The V gene's germline CDR1 is SGHRS and CDR2 YFSETQ. CDR3 in amino acids: CASSLGVAGNEQFF. The CDR3 region has the DNA TGCGCCAGCAGCTTAGGTGTAGCGGGGAATGAGCAGTTCTTC.

This clonotype was counted a few times. The rearrangement joins TRBV7-8 to TRBJ2-5, with 14 bases matching TRBD2. Trimming took 5 bases from V and 5 from J; bases not matched to a gene: 7. This CDR3 contains 16 residues. Germline V gene lookup returns CDR1 SGHVS and CDR2 FQNEAQ. CDR3 DNA: TGTGCCAGCAGCAGACTAGCGGGGGGGCCCAGGGAGACCCAGTACTTC. Amino acids: CASSRLAGGPRETQYF.

This clonotype was counted between two and nine times. This chain connects TRBV5-1 to TRBJ1-4; D gene unclear. The V end lost 0 bases, the J end lost 2 bases, and 8 bases lay between the germline ends. CDR3 size: 15 residues. Per germline, CDR1 SGHRS and CDR2 YFSETQ. The CDR3: CASSLGGGTNEKLFF. As DNA, the CDR3 is TGCGCCAGCAGCTTGGGGGGAGGCACTAATGAAAAACTGTTTTTT.

The chain recombines TRBV5-1 with TRBJ2-1; 14 bases map to TRBD2. J was trimmed by 7 bases and V by 4 bases; bases with no gene match: 7. Looked up from germline, CDR1 is SGHRS and CDR2 is YFSETQ. The CDR3 is 16 amino acids. The CDR3 protein is CASSTPGLAGDNEQFF. CDR3 bases: TGCGCCAGCAGCACACCGGGACTAGCGGGGGATAATGAGCAGTTCTTC.

This clonotype was counted a few times. CDR3 DNA sequence: TGTGCCAGCAGCTCGCCTCCTGCAACAGGGCCAAGCTCCTACAATGAGCAGTTCTTC. Translating it yields CASSSPPATGPSSYNEQFF. The chain is built from TRBV7-6 and TRBJ2-1, with D tentatively TRBD1 (6 bases). The CDR3 covers 19 residues. Trimming shortened V by 4 bases and J by 0 bases, and 22 bases separated the two germline ends. CDR1 SGHVS and CDR2 FNYEAQ come from the germline V gene.

This chain links TRBV5-1 with TRBJ1-2; D gene ambiguous. The CDR3 length is 13 residues. The germline gives CDR1 SGHRS, CDR2 YFSETQ. The V gene lost 4 bases and the J gene lost 2 bases, with 9 bases spanning the gap. The CDR3 reads CASSKVANYGYTF. CDR3 sequence (DNA): TGCGCCAGCAGCAAAGTCGCCAACTATGGCTACACCTTC.

V usage is TRBV4-1 and J usage is TRBJ1-1, with TRBD1 identical over 8 bases. Germline V gives CDR1 MGHRA, CDR2 YSYEKL. With V trimmed by 3 bases and J by 5 bases, 8 bases remained unmatched. The CDR3 sequence is 15 residues long. CDR3 nucleotide sequence: TGCGCCAGCAGCCACCGGGACAGGAAGGGTACTGAAGCTTTCTTT. Amino acid sequence: CASSHRDRKGTEAFF.

This clonotype was detected a few times. The V call is TRBV6-2 or TRBV6-3, the J call TRBJ1-1, with TRBD1 as a possible D gene (5 bases). V was cut by 5 bases and J by 11 bases, with 18 bases left in between. Germline V gives CDR1 MNHEY, CDR2 SVGEGT. CDR3 length: 13 amino acids. CDR3 sequence: CASSPGTGVAAFF. CDR3 sequence (DNA): TGTGCCAGCAGTCCCGGGACGGGCGTTGCGGCTTTCTTT.